Each of the 15 T cell receptor beta chains below was sequenced from the same sample in a study of metastatic and nonmetastatic thyroid tumors. TCRdb re-processed the PCR reads through MiXCR. This sample yields over 11,000 clones, of which about a quarter are seen a single time; around 7.8% belongs to the top ten. All patients were treatment-naive before thyroid surgery. The sample comprised blood. These receptors were obtained from a female donor with papillary thyroid cancer or a benign thyroid nodule (not recorded which). Some clones in this sample may be carry-over from other donors' samples.

By share, this clone ranks as medium-sized. DNA for the CDR3: TGCGCCAGCAGCCTAACTACCGGGACAACGGGCGAGCAGTACTTC. As protein: CASSLTTGTTGEQYF. This sequence joins TRBV5-1 and TRBJ2-7; the D gene is possibly TRBD1 (6 bases). Trimming cost V 4 bases and J 6 bases, with 20 bases left between them. This CDR3 has 15 residues. Germline CDR1 reads SGHRS; CDR2 reads YFSETQ. Full variable domain (missing parts from reference TRBV5-1 and TRBJ2-7): KAGVTQTPRYLIKTRGQQVTLSCSPISGHRSVSWYQQTPGQGLQFLFEYFSETQRNKGNFPGRFSGRQFSNSRSEMNVSTLELGDSALYLCASSLTTGTTGEQYFGPGTRLTVT.

This clone was counted many times. The V gene is TRBV20-1, the J gene TRBJ2-6; TRBD2 agrees at 9 bases. The CDR3 has 17 residues. J lost 0 bases, V lost 5 bases, and 8 bases had no gene match. The germline gives CDR1 DFQATT, CDR2 SNEGSKA (reference sequence). The CDR3 here is CSAPPSGEGSGANVLTF. In DNA form, the CDR3 reads TGCAGTGCTCCTCCTAGCGGGGAAGGCTCTGGGGCCAACGTCCTGACTTTC.

In this sample, this clone turned up a few times. The chain combines TRBV19 with TRBJ2-1; TRBD2 matches at 9 bases. The CDR3 runs to 13 residues. Per the germline V gene, CDR1 is LNHDA and CDR2 is SQIVND (reference sequence). V was clipped by 3 bases and J by 7 bases; unmatched bases: 1. The CDR3 loop is CASSIGLANEQFF. CDR3 sequence (DNA): TGTGCCAGTAGTATCGGACTAGCGAATGAGCAGTTCTTC. The full variable domain, in which reference TRBV19 and TRBJ2-1 provide the parts outside the CDR3, is DGGITQSPKYLFRKEGQNVTLSCEQNLNHDAMYWYRQDPGQGLRLIYYSQIVNDFQKGDIAEGYSVSREKKESFPLTVTSAQKNPTAFYLCASSIGLANEQFFGPGTRLTVL.

The chain couples TRBV11-2 to TRBJ2-7; 12 bases line up with TRBD2. CDR1 is SGHAT, CDR2 FQNNGV, per germline. The J segment lost 1 base and the V segment lost 5 bases, leaving 3 bases of the junction unmatched. CDR3 length: 15 residues. DNA for the CDR3: TGTGCCAGCAGCCCTAGCGGGGGGGTATCCTACGAGCAGTACTTC. Amino acid sequence: CASSPSGGVSYEQYF.

This clone was recorded many times. The rearrangement joins TRBV3-1 to TRBJ1-1, with D maybe TRBD1 (6 bases). CDR1 is LGHDT, CDR2 YNNKEL, per germline (reference sequence). CDR3 length: 14 amino acids. V lost 0 bases, J lost 10 bases, and 15 bases lay in between. CDR3 loop: CASSQEGGVSGAFF. CDR3 nucleotide sequence: TGTGCCAGCAGCCAAGAAGGGGGGGTATCAGGAGCTTTCTTT.

This chain uses TRBV11-2 with TRBJ2-7; D possibly uses TRBD1 or TRBD2 (5 bases each). Germline-derived CDR1 and CDR2 are SGHAT and FQNNGV. The V gene lost 2 bases and the J gene lost 0 bases, with 8 bases spanning the gap. The CDR3 length is 14 residues. The CDR3: CASSLWGTSYEQYF. Here the CDR3 DNA reads TGTGCCAGCAGCTTATGGGGGACCTCCTACGAGCAGTACTTC. Full variable domain (rest looked up from reference TRBV11-2 and TRBJ2-7): EAGVAQSPRYKIIEKRQSVAFWCNPISGHATLYWYQQILGQGPKLLIQFQNNGVVDDSQLPKDRFSAERLKGVDSTLKIQPAKLEDSAVYLCASSLWGTSYEQYFGPGTRLTVT.

The rearrangement uses TRBV13 and TRBJ2-7; TRBD2 matches at 10 bases. Germline V lookup: CDR1 PRHDT, CDR2 FYEKMQ (reference sequence). The CDR3 has 15 amino acids. The junction had 10 bases not matched to a gene; V was cut back by 5 bases and J by 6 bases. The CDR3 nucleotides read TGTGCCAGCAGCCTCTCGGGACTAGCGTCTGTCGAGCAGTACTTC. Amino acids: CASSLSGLASVEQYF.

The chain carries TRBV11-2 and TRBJ1-2; D not resolved. V was trimmed by 1 base and J by 4 bases, leaving 16 bases between them. This CDR3 has 16 amino acids. The germline V gene has CDR1 SGHAT and CDR2 FQNNGV. CDR3 DNA sequence: TGTGCCAGCAGCTTAGTTCGGGGAAAGGCAACCTATGGCTACACCTTC. This codes for CASSLVRGKATYGYTF.

V is TRBV27 and J is TRBJ1-3; tentatively, D is TRBD1 (6 bases). There are 15 residues in the CDR3. V lost 5 bases to trimming and J lost 1 base, with 12 bases between them. Per the germline V gene, CDR1 is MNHEY and CDR2 is SMNVEV (reference sequence). CDR3 nucleotides: TGTGCCAGCAGTGCTCGGGGGGCGTCTGGAAACACCATATATTTT. Encoded protein: CASSARGASGNTIYF.

V usage is TRBV9 and J usage is TRBJ1-6; 7 nucleotides line up with TRBD1. This CDR3 region has 15 residues. CDR1 and CDR2 (germline): SGDLS, YYNGEE. V shed 3 bases and J 7 bases; nucleotides not matched to a gene: 7. CDR3 nucleotide sequence: TGTGCCAGCAGCGCGCAACAGGGGATCAATTCACCCCTCCACTTT. It translates to CASSAQQGINSPLHF.

This clone ranks as medium-sized. The chain has TRBV12-3 or TRBV12-4 and TRBJ2-3; D possibly corresponds to TRBD2 (5 bases). V dropped 5 bases and J dropped 1 base, with 10 bases sitting between them. There are 14 residues in the CDR3. CDR3 loop: CASSDGLGTDTQYF. The DNA of the CDR3 is TGTGCCAGCAGTGATGGACTGGGCACAGATACGCAGTATTTT.

The rearrangement uses TRBV24-1 and TRBJ2-3, with 7 positions matching TRBD2. This CDR3 contains 15 residues. J gave up 0 bases and V 4 bases, and 3 bases lay outside the gene matches. Germline V gene sequence: CDR1 KGHDR, CDR2 SFDVKD. CDR3 in DNA: TGTGCCACCAGTGACCCTAGCGGCAGCACAGATACGCAGTATTTT. This translates into CATSDPSGSTDTQYF.

This clone was counted ten times or more. The chain recombines TRBV30 with TRBJ2-7; tentatively, D is TRBD1 or TRBD2 (6 bases each). In germline, CDR1 is GTSNPN, CDR2 SVGIG (reference sequence). V dropped 4 bases and J dropped 2 bases, with 18 bases sitting between them. The CDR3 covers 15 residues. DNA for the CDR3: TGTGCCTGGAATGACCGGGGGACAATCCCCTACGAGCAGTACTTC. Its translation: CAWNDRGTIPYEQYF.

This clone was seen at least ten times. The V gene is TRBV11-3, the J gene TRBJ2-5; D is unresolved. This CDR3 is 12 amino acids long. From germline, CDR1 is SGHNT and CDR2 YENEEA. The V end was cut by 0 bases, the J end by 5 bases, with 4 bases between. The CDR3 nucleotides read TGTGCCAGCAGCTTAGATACGGAGACCCAGTACTTC. It specifies CASSLDTETQYF.

The rearrangement joins TRBV20-1 to TRBJ1-2; tentatively, D is TRBD1 (5 bases). V lost 3 bases and J lost 0, with 11 bases in between. Germline V lookup: CDR1 DFQATT, CDR2 SNEGSKA (reference sequence). This CDR3 is built from 14 residues. The DNA of the CDR3 is TGCAGTGCTAGCCCGACAGCAACTAACTATGGCTACACCTTC. It codes for CSASPTATNYGYTF.